This entry concerns a single T cell receptor (beta chain). The antigen it recognizes is unknown. Base qualities were left out, and no much larger clone turns up one base away. The donors were healthy, HIV-negative adults who had no recently reported acute infections or vaccinations. Every donor was a Caucasian adult residing in Nashville, Tennessee, USA. CD4+ T cells were enriched through magnetic negative selection, after which naive cells were positively selected on CD45RA and the remaining negative fraction served as the memory subset. Blood was obtained by leukapheresis, after which PBMCs were separated by Ficoll-Histopaque density gradient centrifugation and cryopreserved in liquid nitrogen vapor phase. Purity and quantity of every magnetically sorted T cell population were checked by analytical flow cytometry. Each sorted fraction had its genomic DNA isolated and then quantified by UV absorbance on a Nanodrop 2000c.

This sample is part of a study of shared clonotypes between healthy human individuals (dated by TCRdb to the early 2020s). Turning to the overall study: A few men and a couple of women, aged 18 to 49 years, made up the cohort. Per donor, three plates each were used for CD4 naive and CD4 memory, two for CD8 naive, and one for CD8 memory. Blood TCR repertoires of a handful of healthy adults were deeply sequenced to estimate repertoire size and the extent of clonotype sharing between individuals. To increase sequencing depth and limit assay-specific biases, different laboratories used diverse techniques to prepare libraries and sequence TCR repertoires. Each donor's leukapheresis produced roughly between roughly 0.85 and 10 billion PBMCs.

The CDR3 runs 16 residues from the cysteine to the phenylalanine. The kept DNA is CDR3 alone, 48 bases in frame from the first base. CDR1 and CDR2 were assigned from the germline V gene as KGHSH and LQKENI. The V end gives up 0 bases and the J end 5 bases, leaving 3 bases in the junction not matched to a gene. TCR CDR3 regions were amplified from genomic DNA by multiplex PCR using the deep immunoSEQ assay. For each cell subset, the extracted genomic DNA was distributed evenly across all wells of several immunoSEQ 96-well plates, and each plate served as one replicate. Each replicate PCR for sorted subsets received about 210 ng genomic DNA, equal to about 30,000 T cell genomes. Purified libraries were measured with a Qubit 3.0 fluorometer, size-checked on a Bioanalyzer 2100, and measured again with the KAPA Library Quantification kit. A separate single-read 150-cycle Illumina NextSeq 550 flow cell was used to sequence each immunoSEQ 96-well plate. The published analysis was carried out like this. Because the immunoSEQ output held only junctional sequences and lacked quality scores, the filtering could not match the filtering applied to full-length reads. Sequences were annotated with PyIR, a Python wrapper for IgBLAST v1.9, using IMGT germline references to assign V/J genes and CDR3. Reads with weak V/J assignments (E-value above 1e-6), missing CDR3, stop codons, out-of-frame junctions, or ambiguous translated residues were removed. V3J clonotypes were defined by identical inferred V gene, J gene, and CDR3 amino acid sequence. Percentage overlap between repertoires was calculated by dividing the number of shared unique clonotypes by the size of the smaller repertoire. RTK rarefaction, the Chao1 estimator, and Recon v2.1 estimates of unobserved clonotypes were used to assess repertoire richness. For all TCRbeta clonotypes obtained by the gDNA method from a few donors, generation probabilities were computed with OLGA. Held by TCRdb, this immuneACCESS table contains in-frame sequences only and omits some clones. Under half of the omission traces to an unresolved V gene where checked; the cause of the rest is unknown. V and J calls and clone size are as listed in that table; D and trimming were resolved from the DNA. This sample gives approximately 980,000 clones in total; over 75% of them show up just once. Approximately 1.5% of the sample goes to the ten largest clones.

The investigation overall reported the following: Sharing across a handful of donors was observed for 4.5% to 6.5% of naive CD4, under 4% of naive CD8, roughly 2.4% of memory CD4, and about 0.4% of memory CD8 clonotypes. Sampling was restricted to blood, and TCR repertoires in tissues likely differ from the TCR repertoires found in blood. Because the study included a small number of donors, the genetic and exposure-history diversity represented was limited. Clonotypes shared by all four sorted-subset donors showed higher generation probabilities than non-shared clonotypes. Based on pairwise subsampling, the degree of clonotype sharing among donors was expected to be affected by sequencing depth. Estimated clonotype richness was generally larger for naive than for memory subsets. Even with the large sequencing depth, rarefaction of the sorted-subset datasets indicated that sequencing was incomplete.

The rearranged segments are TRBV18 and TRBJ2-7; 14 nucleotides in the junction match TRBD2. The clonotype was recovered from a man between 18 and 29 years old in good health. The sequencing input was memory CD4+ T cells sorted from blood. Read against the paper, the sample's cell subset or site label means: CD45RA-negative fraction. The CDR3 loop reads CASSPPGTSGSHEQYF. In nucleotide form, the sequence is TGTGCCAGCTCACCACCTGGGACTAGCGGGAGCCACGAGCAGTACTTC.